This TCR beta chain was captured in a study of blood T cell repertoires in COVID-19. The V gene's germline CDR1 is SGHDT and CDR2 YYEEEE. The ends were cut back, 4 bases at V and 4 bases at J, with 14 bases in the middle. The CDR3 loop spans 14 amino acids. Sequenced by immunoSEQ multiplex PCR; TCRdb stores in-frame clones only, minus some. The data contain approximately 260,000 clones, around nine tenths of them seen just once; the ten biggest clones take up roughly a tenth. This receptor was obtained from a woman in her 70s with COVID-19, enrolled during active disease. What was sequenced was peripheral blood. This chain connects TRBV5-6 to TRBJ1-2, with D uncertain. The CDR3 is CASSLFGVPYGYTF. DNA for the CDR3: TGTGCCAGCAGCCTTTTCGGGGTCCCCTATGGCTACACCTTC.